This T cell receptor beta chain stems from a study of cytomegalovirus exposure and HLA in healthy donors. The germline V gene has CDR1 SGHDT and CDR2 YYEEEE. The V end lost 0 bases, the J end lost 1 base, and 11 bases lay between the germline ends. The CDR3 runs to 16 residues. This clone has just a few counts. Primers included in the PCR were 60 Vbeta and 13 Jbeta primers. TCRdb's copy holds only in-frame clones and misses some; the assay was immunoSEQ multiplex PCR. The repertoire includes 95,000 to 150,000 clones, roughly four fifths of them detected once, and about 1.8% sits in the top ten. This TCR was recovered from a man aged 40-49 years in good health and CMV-seronegative. Sequenced: PBMCs. This sequence joins TRBV5-6 and TRBJ1-5; D is uncertain. The CDR3 loop is CASSLVSGGSNQPQHF. The CDR3 DNA sequence: TGTGCCAGCAGCTTGGTTTCGGGCGGGAGCAATCAGCCCCAGCATTTT.